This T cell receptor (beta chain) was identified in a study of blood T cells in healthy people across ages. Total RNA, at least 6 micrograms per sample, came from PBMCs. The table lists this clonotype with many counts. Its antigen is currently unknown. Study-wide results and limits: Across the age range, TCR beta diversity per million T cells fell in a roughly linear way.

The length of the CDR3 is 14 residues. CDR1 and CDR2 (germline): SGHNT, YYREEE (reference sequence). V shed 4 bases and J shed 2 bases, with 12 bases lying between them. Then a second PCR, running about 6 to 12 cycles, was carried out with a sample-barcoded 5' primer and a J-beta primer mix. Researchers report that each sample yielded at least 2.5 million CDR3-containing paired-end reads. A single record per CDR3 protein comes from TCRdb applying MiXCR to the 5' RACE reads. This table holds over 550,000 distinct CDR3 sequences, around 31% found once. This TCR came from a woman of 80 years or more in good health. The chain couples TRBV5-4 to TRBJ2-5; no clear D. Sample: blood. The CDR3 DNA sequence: TGTGCCAGCAGCCCCCAGGAACGTCAAGAGACCCAGTACTTC. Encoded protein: CASSPQERQETQYF.